This TCR beta chain was captured by sequencing in a study of T-cell memory formation after mild COVID-19. Study summary: The TCR clusters were mostly specific to one donor. Points from the study as a whole: Clones that contracted from day 15 to 85 had balanced CD4/CD8; later expanders were CD4+ biased. Shrinking CD4+ clones were chiefly CM and EM; CD8+ ones were chiefly EMRA. There were some responding clones in pre-infection memory, which suggested that cross-reactive memory had joined.

Each CDR3 protein gets one entry after TCRdb re-called the 5' RACE reads with MiXCR. The table shows fewer than 600,000 distinct CDR3 sequences, with about 20% occurring only once. This CDR3 is built from 15 residues. The germline V gene has CDR1 MRHNA and CDR2 SNTAGT. The V and J ends lost 6 bases and 4 bases, in that order; junction bases with no gene match: 9. This clonotype was detected only a few times. Antigen: not known. The receptor's source is an adult woman who had mild COVID-19 (a few samples of this study predate the infection). Cell type and time point are not known. This sequence joins TRBV6-4 and TRBJ1-2; 9 bases fit TRBD1. Source material: PBMCs or a T cell subset sorted from them (not recorded which). Here the CDR3 reads CASRPSGQGPYGYTF. The CDR3 DNA is TGTGCCAGCAGGCCCTCGGGACAGGGTCCCTATGGCTACACCTTC.